This T cell receptor (beta chain) was obtained from a study of T-cell reconstitution after alpha-beta-depleted transplantation in children. This clonotype was counted only a few times. This sample's TCRbeta library carried unique molecular identifier barcodes. One entry per CDR3 protein results from TCRdb running MiXCR on the PCR reads. The data contain some 550,000 distinct CDR3 sequences, 15% to 20% of them singletons. V was pared by 11 bases and J by 1 base, with 12 bases between. Germline V gene data show CDR1 as SNHLY and CDR2 as FYNNEI. The CDR3 totals 13 residues. J is TRBJ1-5 and V is TRBV2; unclear D gene. The sequences come from PBMCs from the stem cell graft donor, collected from the stem cell graft. The TCR comes from a human donor who donated a stem cell graft to a child with acute lymphoblastic leukemia. The CDR3 DNA reads TGTGCCTCTGGGTTGGAGAGCAATCAGCCCCAGCATTTT. This sequence encodes CASGLESNQPQHF.